These 32 T cell receptor beta chains originate from one sample sequenced in a study of T-cell memory formation after mild COVID-19. From the 5' RACE reads, TCRdb called clonotypes with MiXCR, one entry per CDR3 protein. The sample comprises hundreds of thousands of distinct CDR3 sequences, approximately 14% of which are singletons, and 22% rests with the top ten. The sequencing sample was made of PBMCs or a T cell subset sorted from them (not recorded which). These receptors all come from a man between 18 and 29 years old who had mild COVID-19 (a few samples of this study predate the infection). Cell type and time point are not known.

This clonotype turned up a few times. The chain links TRBV4-3 to TRBJ2-5, with 9 bases aligning to TRBD2. Trimming removed 3 bases from V and 2 bases from J; junction bases left unmatched: 4. CDR1 is LGHNA and CDR2 is YSLEER in the germline V gene. The CDR3 spans 15 residues. The CDR3 DNA follows: TGCGCCAGCAGCCACGCTCTAGCGGGGCAAGAGACCCAGTACTTC. Translation gives CASSHALAGQETQYF.

V usage is TRBV5-1 and J usage is TRBJ1-2; D gene uncertain. Germline CDR1 SGHRS, CDR2 YFSETQ. V gave up 4 bases and J gave up 5 bases, with 18 bases separating them. The CDR3 covers 15 residues. CDR3 sequence reads: CASSQLAGSSYGYTF. CDR3 coding DNA: TGCGCCAGCAGCCAATTGGCCGGCAGTTCTTATGGCTACACCTTC.

The chain couples TRBV20-1 to TRBJ2-1, with TRBD1 as a possible D gene (5 bases). The ends were cut back, 6 bases at V and 4 bases at J, with 19 bases in the middle. There are 15 residues in the CDR3. Germline V gene lookup returns CDR1 DFQATT and CDR2 SNEGSKA (reference sequence). CDR3 region: CSAPRPPDRYNEQFF. The DNA for the CDR3 is TGCAGTGCCCCAAGACCTCCCGACAGATACAATGAGCAGTTCTTC.

This clonotype has just a few counts. CDR3 nucleotides: TGTGCCAGTTCAGAAAGCAATGAGCAGTTCTTC. It specifies CASSESNEQFF. The V gene is TRBV18, the J gene TRBJ2-1, with unresolved D. Germline V lookup: CDR1 KGHSH, CDR2 LQKENI. Trimming cost V 9 bases and J 6 bases, with 9 bases left between them. The CDR3 totals 11 residues. Filled out from reference TRBV18 and TRBJ2-1, the complete variable domain reads NAGVMQNPRHLVRRRGQEARLRCSPMKGHSHVYWYRQLPEEGLKFMVYLQKENIIDESGMPKERFSAEFPKEGPSILRIQQVVRGDSAAYFCASSESNEQFFGPGTRLTVL.

This clonotype was counted a few times. The chain combines TRBV27 with TRBJ2-7; D ambiguous. Trimming pared 2 bases from V and 3 bases from J, leaving 20 bases between. The germline gives CDR1 MNHEY, CDR2 SMNVEV (reference sequence). The CDR3 is 17 amino acids. The CDR3 DNA is TGTGCCAGCAGTTTAATGACGAAGCCCAGGCCCTACTACGAGCAGTACGTC. Its translation is CASSLMTKPRPYYEQYV.

The chain couples TRBV6-2 or TRBV6-3 to TRBJ2-3, with a tentative D call TRBD1 (6 bases). V was cut by 7 bases and J by 10 bases, with 21 bases left in between. The germline CDR1 and CDR2 sequences are MNHEY and SVGEGT. The CDR3 contains 14 residues. The chain's CDR3 is CASTSQPGDQPQYF. The CDR3 coding sequence is TGTGCCAGCACCTCTCAACCAGGGGACCAACCGCAGTATTTT.

The chain joins TRBV10-3 to TRBJ2-5; tentative D call: TRBD2 (5 bases). V was trimmed by 6 bases and J by 2 bases, leaving 10 bases between them. In germline, CDR1 is ENHRY, CDR2 SYGVKD. The CDR3 contains 13 residues. The CDR3 reads CAIRDGVQETQYF. The CDR3, as DNA: TGTGCCATCAGGGACGGGGTACAAGAGACCCAGTACTTC.

On this clonotype itself: The junction differs from germline at one of its ends, possibly a read error. The gene calls are TRBV24-1 and TRBJ1-2, with D tentatively TRBD1 (5 bases). Germline V gene lookup returns CDR1 KGHDR and CDR2 SFDVKD. The CDR3 sequence is 13 residues long. The CDR3 here is CAISKPGHEGYTF. CDR3 DNA: TGTGCCATCAGTAAACCGGGGCACGAAGGCTACACCTTC.

V gene TRBV4-1 combines with J gene TRBJ2-7; 7 positions match TRBD1. Germline values: CDR1 MGHRA, CDR2 YSYEKL. This CDR3 spans 16 amino acids. V lost 3 bases to trimming and J lost 0 bases; unmatched junction nucleotides: 8. The CDR3 DNA sequence: TGCGCCAGCAGCCATTTCCCCAGGGGGAGCTCCTACGAGCAGTACTTC. Encoded protein: CASSHFPRGSSYEQYF.

The chain links TRBV7-2 to TRBJ2-5, with D hard to call. Trimming shortened V by 5 bases and J by 7 bases, and 11 bases separated the two germline ends. This CDR3 spans 12 amino acids. Germline CDR1 is SGHTA and CDR2 is FQGNSA. Written as DNA, the CDR3 is TGTGCCAGCAGCCCAGTGGGGTGGACCCAGTACTTC. It is translated as CASSPVGWTQYF.

This clonotype was seen many times. The V call is TRBV5-1, the J call TRBJ1-1; D is undetermined. Between the trimmed V and J ends, which lost 1 base and 3 bases, there was a span of 7 bases. Germline V gives CDR1 SGHRS, CDR2 YFSETQ. The CDR3 is 13 amino acids. The CDR3 spells CASSLRFYTEAFF. CDR3 DNA: TGCGCCAGCAGCTTGCGGTTTTACACTGAAGCTTTCTTT.

This chain links TRBV6-5 with TRBJ2-1, with TRBD1 matching over 9 bases. V trimming: 8 bases; J trimming: 7 bases; junction bases outside the gene matches: 6. CDR1 is MNHEY, CDR2 SVGAGI, per germline. This CDR3 is built from 13 residues. The CDR3 DNA reads as TGTGCCAGCGGACAGGGGCACGGGAATGAGCAGTTCTTC. It encodes CASGQGHGNEQFF.

This clonotype was seen only a few times. The rearrangement links TRBV12-3 or TRBV12-4 to TRBJ1-2, with TRBD1 identical over 7 bases. Trimming took 5 bases from V and 8 from J; bases not matched to a gene: 8. There are 13 residues in the CDR3. CDR3 nucleotide sequence: TGTGCCAGCAGTAGGGGACAGCCTTTGGGCTACACCTTC. It specifies CASSRGQPLGYTF.

The chain joins TRBV20-1 to TRBJ2-1; 8 bases fit TRBD2. CDR1 DFQATT and CDR2 SNEGSKA come from the germline V gene (reference sequence). This CDR3 has 16 amino acids. After removal of 3 bases from V and 7 bases from J, the junction contained 14 bases not matched to a gene. CDR3 protein: CSASPFRGGPRNEQFF. The CDR3 nucleotides are TGCAGTGCTAGCCCCTTTCGGGGGGGGCCTAGGAATGAGCAGTTCTTC.

This sequence joins TRBV5-1 and TRBJ2-1; no definite D call. CDR3 size: 13 residues. Trimming took off 5 bases at V and 8 bases at J, with 14 bases between the two ends. Germline V gene sequence: CDR1 SGHRS, CDR2 YFSETQ. DNA of the CDR3: TGCGCCAGCAGGGCTATCACGGGCGATGAGCAGTTCTTC. Translation gives CASRAITGDEQFF. The whole variable domain, filled in from reference TRBV5-1 and TRBJ2-1, reads KAGVTQTPRYLIKTRGQQVTLSCSPISGHRSVSWYQQTPGQGLQFLFEYFSETQRNKGNFPGRFSGRQFSNSRSEMNVSTLELGDSALYLCASRAITGDEQFFGPGTRLTVL.

The CDR3 nucleotides are TGTGCCAGCAGCCCCCGGACGGTGGGCACAGATACGCAGTATTTT. Protein: CASSPRTVGTDTQYF. This chain links TRBV9 with TRBJ2-3; D uncertain. Looked up from germline, CDR1 is SGDLS and CDR2 is YYNGEE. V was cut by 4 bases and J by 1 base, with 13 bases left in between. This CDR3 has 15 amino acids.

The table lists this clonotype with a few counts. The rearrangement uses TRBV18 and TRBJ2-7, with TRBD2 matching over 8 bases. The ends lost 0 bases at V and 3 bases at J; junction bases unmatched: 4. CDR3 length: 15 amino acids. CDR1 KGHSH and CDR2 LQKENI come from the germline V gene. CDR3 nucleotide sequence: TGTGCCAGCTCACCACCGTCGGGGGGGCACTACGAGCAGTACTTC. Its translation: CASSPPSGGHYEQYF.

This clonotype was seen at least ten times. The V and J genes are TRBV20-1 and TRBJ2-1, with D unclear. From germline, CDR1 is DFQATT and CDR2 SNEGSKA (reference sequence). This CDR3 spans 14 amino acids. V was clipped by 4 bases and J by 0 bases, with 10 bases between them. The CDR3 sequence is CSATHYYSYNEQFF. DNA for the CDR3: TGCAGTGCTACCCACTATTACTCCTACAATGAGCAGTTCTTC.

There are many counts of this clonotype. This chain uses TRBV5-1 with TRBJ2-3, with no clear D. Trimming removed 0 bases at V and 1 base at J, with 3 bases between. Germline assignment: CDR1 SGHRS and CDR2 YFSETQ. The CDR3 is made up of 13 amino acids. CDR3 region: CASSLVRTDTQYF. In DNA, the CDR3 is TGCGCCAGCAGCTTGGTGCGCACAGATACGCAGTATTTT.

This sequence joins TRBV6-6 and TRBJ1-2; D call uncertain. Trimming stripped 2 bases from V and 8 bases from J, with 18 bases between. This CDR3 is 15 amino acids long. CDR1 is MNHNY and CDR2 is SVGAGI in the germline V gene (reference sequence). CDR3 loop: CASSYRTELKMGYTF. DNA of the CDR3: TGTGCCAGCAGTTACCGCACGGAATTGAAGATGGGCTACACCTTC.

V usage is TRBV6-6 and J usage is TRBJ2-2; 9 bases align to TRBD1. Trimming took 6 bases from V and 4 from J; bases not matched to a gene: 6. Germline assignment: CDR1 MNHNY and CDR2 SVGAGI (reference sequence). CDR3 length: 15 residues. As DNA, the CDR3 is TGTGCCAGCAGCACAGGGGGCGCCGGCACCGGGGAGCTGTTTTTT. Protein product: CASSTGGAGTGELFF.

This clonotype was detected only a few times. This chain uses TRBV4-2 with TRBJ1-2, with D maybe TRBD1 (5 bases). V was trimmed by 4 bases and J by 6 bases, leaving 12 bases between them. CDR3 size: 13 residues. Germline values: CDR1 LGHNA, CDR2 YNFKEQ. The chain's CDR3 is CASSPDRRDGYTF. CDR3 nucleotides: TGTGCCAGCAGCCCCGACAGAAGGGATGGCTACACCTTC.

This chain links TRBV12-3 or TRBV12-4 with TRBJ2-1; TRBD2 is a possible D gene (5 bases). There are 12 residues in the CDR3. Trimming cost V 4 bases and J 10 bases, with 11 bases left between them. The CDR3 sequence is CASSSLLGEQFF. The CDR3, as DNA: TGTGCCAGCAGTTCATTACTAGGCGAGCAGTTCTTC.

J is TRBJ1-5 and V is TRBV7-2, with a tentative D call TRBD1 (5 bases). Trimming took off 3 bases at V and 3 bases at J, with 12 bases between the two ends. Germline V lookup: CDR1 SGHTA, CDR2 FQGNSA. This CDR3 comprises 15 residues. The CDR3 sequence is CASSFFGGYNQPQHF. Here the CDR3 DNA reads TGTGCCAGCAGCTTCTTCGGGGGTTACAATCAGCCCCAGCATTTT.

This chain connects TRBV21-1 to TRBJ1-4. TRBV21-1 is reported as a pseudogene. The CDR3 contains 14 residues. The CDR3 DNA sequence: TGTGCCAGCAGCAACGGACGGTTCGATGAAAAACTGTTTTTT. This encodes CASSNGRFDEKLFF.

The chain joins TRBV6-4 to TRBJ2-5, with 8 bases fitting TRBD1. The CDR3 runs to 17 residues. The V gene's germline CDR1 is MRHNA and CDR2 SNTAGT. With 2 bases clipped from V and 5 bases from J, the junction kept 13 bases outside the gene matches. CDR3 region: CASSDRRGNRGTETQYF. The DNA for the CDR3 is TGTGCCAGCAGTGACCGACGCGGGAACAGGGGGACGGAGACCCAGTACTTC.

In this sample, this clonotype turned up many times. The rearrangement joins TRBV12-3 or TRBV12-4 to TRBJ2-3; TRBD2 is a possible D gene (6 bases). The V end was cut by 8 bases, the J end by 2 bases, with 20 bases between. This CDR3 is 16 amino acids long. Here the CDR3 reads CASGRGGRPDTDTQYF. CDR3 nucleotide sequence: TGTGCCAGCGGTCGGGGAGGAAGACCTGACACAGATACGCAGTATTTT.

The chain couples TRBV4-1 to TRBJ2-5; no clear D gene. The CDR3 spans 14 residues. Germline loops: CDR1 MGHRA, CDR2 YSYEKL. V lost 3 bases to trimming and J lost 9 bases, with 17 bases between them. CDR3 sequence (DNA): TGCGCCAGCAGCCAGTACCCGAGAGCTGAGGCCCAGTACTTC. It specifies CASSQYPRAEAQYF.

This clonotype has more than one count but fewer than ten. The chain combines TRBV15 with TRBJ2-4, with D tentatively TRBD1 (5 bases). Germline CDR1 and CDR2: LNHNV and YYDKDF (reference sequence). CDR3 size: 16 residues. The germline V and J ends were trimmed by 3 bases and 0 bases, with 12 bases remaining between them. CDR3 protein: CATSRPEGVAKNIQYF. CDR3 DNA sequence: TGTGCCACCAGCAGGCCAGAAGGGGTAGCCAAAAACATTCAGTACTTC.

This clonotype was counted a few times. The chain uses TRBV5-1 and TRBJ2-3; perhaps TRBD2 as D (6 bases). Germline-derived CDR1 and CDR2 are SGHRS and YFSETQ. V was clipped by 2 bases and J by 2 bases, with 12 bases between them. The CDR3 has 15 amino acids. In DNA form, the CDR3 reads TGCGCCAGCAGCTTAGACGGGGGATACACAGATACGCAGTATTTT. Protein: CASSLDGGYTDTQYF.

This clonotype has a handful of counts. The chain joins TRBV2 to TRBJ2-3; no definite D call. CDR1 is SNHLY and CDR2 is FYNNEI in the germline V gene. This CDR3 contains 13 residues. Trimming cost V 2 bases and J 0 bases, with 3 bases left between them. The CDR3 region is CASSELSTDTQYF. CDR3 bases: TGTGCCAGCAGTGAACTCAGCACAGATACGCAGTATTTT.

This clonotype turned up a few times. The chain has TRBV12-3 or TRBV12-4 and TRBJ2-1; tentatively, D is TRBD1 (5 bases). The CDR3 totals 15 residues. Trimming cost V 8 bases and J 5 bases, with 19 bases left between them. The CDR3 reads CASALGPGPNNEQFF. The CDR3 coding sequence is TGTGCCAGCGCCTTGGGGCCCGGCCCTAACAATGAGCAGTTCTTC.